What follows is one T cell receptor beta chain and its context. Its antigen is unidentified. A deep-level run was used for the assay. Several immunoSEQ plates held equal portions of the genomic DNA taken from each subset. Using immunoSEQ multiplex PCR, the repertoire was profiled, and TCRdb retains in-frame clones only, with some absent. The sample includes fewer than 650,000 clones, 76% of them seen just once. Per the germline V gene, CDR1 is LGHNA and CDR2 is YSLEER. V trimming: 8 bases; J trimming: 0 bases; junction bases outside the gene matches: 10. This CDR3 is built from 16 residues. Every one of the donors was a Caucasian adult that lived in Nashville, Tennessee. This entry comes from a study of shared clonotypes between healthy human individuals. Findings of the study overall: Limitation of the genetic and exposure-history diversity represented came from the few donors.

The receptor comes from a woman between 40 and 50 years old in good health. Some clones in this sample may be carry-over from other donors' samples. The genes are TRBV4-3 and TRBJ2-7; 10 bases are shared with TRBD2. The sample taken for sequencing was PBMCs. The CDR3 region has the DNA TGCGCCAGCCCCGGGCTAGCGGGAGTCCCCTCCTACGAGCAGTACTTC. It yields the protein CASPGLAGVPSYEQYF.